This entry is about one TCR beta chain. The record originates from a study of blood T cell repertoires in COVID-19. Looking at the study overall: Spain, Italy and the United States supplied samples that represented acute and convalescent COVID-19. T cells, B-cell-depleted T cells, or PBMCs provided the cDNA or gDNA that served as material.

This table comes from immunoSEQ multiplex PCR, and its TCRdb copy is limited to in-frame clones, with some not included. The sample holds around 150,000 clones, over 80% seen once. The trim removed 3 bases at V and 14 bases at J, leaving 4 bases unmatched. This CDR3 contains 12 residues. Germline CDR1 reads WSHSY; CDR2 reads SAAADI. The sample was PBMCs or T cells enriched from blood (not recorded which). The TCR was taken from a middle-aged woman who had recovered from COVID-19. The chain uses TRBV10-2 and TRBJ2-1; 10 nucleotides match TRBD2. The DNA for the CDR3 is TGCGCCAGCAGTGATCCTAGCGGGAGTGAGTTCTTC. Amino acid sequence: CASSDPSGSEFF.